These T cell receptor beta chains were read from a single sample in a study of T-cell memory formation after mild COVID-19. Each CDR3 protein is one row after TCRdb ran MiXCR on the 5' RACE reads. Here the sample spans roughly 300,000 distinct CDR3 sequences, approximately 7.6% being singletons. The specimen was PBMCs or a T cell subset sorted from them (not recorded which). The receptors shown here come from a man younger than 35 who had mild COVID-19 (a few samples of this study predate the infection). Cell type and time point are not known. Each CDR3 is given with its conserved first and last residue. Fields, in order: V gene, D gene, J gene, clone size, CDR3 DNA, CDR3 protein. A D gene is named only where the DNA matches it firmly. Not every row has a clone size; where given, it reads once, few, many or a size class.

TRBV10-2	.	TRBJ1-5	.	TGCGCCAGCACTGCCAAGGCCAATCAGCCCCAGCATTTT	CASTAKANQPQHF
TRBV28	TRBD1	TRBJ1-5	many	TGTGCCAGCAGCCTGGGGGGACAGGATCCTCAGCCCCAGCATTTT	CASSLGGQDPQPQHF
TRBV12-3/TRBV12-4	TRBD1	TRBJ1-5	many	TGTGCCAGCAGGACCACAGGGGCAGATCAGCCCCAGCATTTT	CASRTTGADQPQHF
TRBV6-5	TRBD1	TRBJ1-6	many	TGTGCCAGCAGTTCCACTCAGGACAGGGCGGATTCACCCCTCCACTTT	CASSSTQDRADSPLHF
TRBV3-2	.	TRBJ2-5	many	TGTGCCAGCAGCCGCGTAGTCGCGGAGACCCAGTACTTC	CASSRVVAETQYF
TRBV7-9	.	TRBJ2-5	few	TGTGCCAGCAGCAGCTGGGTAGAGACCCAGTACTTC	CASSSWVETQYF
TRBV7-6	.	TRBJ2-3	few	TGTGCCAGCCGGCCGGGGTTCCCAGATACGCAGTATTTT	CASRPGFPDTQYF
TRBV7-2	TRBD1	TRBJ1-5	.	TGTGCCAGCAGCATGGACAGGGCAAGTCCCCAGCATTTT	CASSMDRASPQHF
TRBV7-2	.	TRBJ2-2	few	TGTGCCAGCAGCCGCTTGGGGTACCACACCGGGGAGCTGTTTTTT	CASSRLGYHTGELFF
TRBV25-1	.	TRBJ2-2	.	TGTGCCAGCAGTGCGGACAACGGCACCGGGGAGCTGTTTTTT	CASSADNGTGELFF
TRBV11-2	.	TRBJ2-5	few	TGTGCCAGCAGAGGGGACCCTCCGGACAGACAAGAGACCCAGTACTTC	CASRGDPPDRQETQYF
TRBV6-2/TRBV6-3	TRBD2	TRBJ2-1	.	TGTGCCAGCAGTTTCTGGGAGGGGACTAGCCATCACAATGAGCAGTTCTTC	CASSFWEGTSHHNEQFF
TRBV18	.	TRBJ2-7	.	TGTGCCAGCTCACCCAGTGACGGCTCCTACGAGCAGTACTTC	CASSPSDGSYEQYF
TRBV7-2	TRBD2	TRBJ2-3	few	TGTGCCAGCAGCCTCCACCTTGGACTAGCGGCTAATACGCAGTATTTT	CASSLHLGLAANTQYF
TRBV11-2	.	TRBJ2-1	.	TGTGCCAGCAGCTTAGATATGGCAGGATGGTACAATGAGCAGTTCTTC	CASSLDMAGWYNEQFF
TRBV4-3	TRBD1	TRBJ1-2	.	TGCGCCAGCAGCCAAGATCTTCAGGGGGCGGACGCTGGCTACACCTTC	CASSQDLQGADAGYTF
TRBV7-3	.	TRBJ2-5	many	TGTGCCAGCAGCTTTTTACCCCGGGGGGCCACCGCGACCCAGTACTTC	CASSFLPRGATATQYF
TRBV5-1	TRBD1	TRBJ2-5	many	TGCGCCAGCAGCCCGGGACAGCCTTACCAAGAGACCCAGTACTTC	CASSPGQPYQETQYF
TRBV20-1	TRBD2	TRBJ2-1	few	TGCAGTGCTAACCCGGCTAGCGGGGGGGATAATGAGCAGTTCTTC	CSANPASGGDNEQFF
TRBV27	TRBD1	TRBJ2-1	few	TGTGCCAGCAGTCTACAGGGGGCGTCTGTCAATGAGCAGTTCTTC	CASSLQGASVNEQFF
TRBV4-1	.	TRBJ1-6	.	TGCGCCAGCAGCCAAGCAGCGGGGGGGCATAATTCACCCCTCCACTTT	CASSQAAGGHNSPLHF
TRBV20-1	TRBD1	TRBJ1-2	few	TGCAGTGCTAGAGTCCCGGGACAGGGTCTATATGGCTACACCTTC	CSARVPGQGLYGYTF
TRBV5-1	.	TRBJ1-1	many	TGCGCCAGCAGCTTGGGCCACGCGGGATACGGGGCTGAAGCTTTCTTT	CASSLGHAGYGAEAFF
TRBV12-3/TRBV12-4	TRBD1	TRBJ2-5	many	TGTGCCAGCAGTGTTGGCAGGGGGCTGAAGACCCAGTACTTC	CASSVGRGLKTQYF
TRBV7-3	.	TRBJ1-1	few	TGTGCCAGCAGCTTATTACGCCAGGGAAGGAACACTGAAGCTTTCTTT	CASSLLRQGRNTEAFF
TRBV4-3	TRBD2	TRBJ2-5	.	TGCGCCAGCAGCCAAGATGTGGGGACTAGCGGGGGAGGAAAGACCCAGTACTTC	CASSQDVGTSGGGKTQYF
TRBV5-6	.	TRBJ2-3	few	TGTGCCAGCAGCCAGTACGAGAGCACAGATACGCAGTATTTT	CASSQYESTDTQYF
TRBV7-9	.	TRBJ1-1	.	TGTGCCAGCGCACAGATGAACACTGAAGCTTTCTTT	CASAQMNTEAFF
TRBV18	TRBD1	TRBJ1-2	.	TGTGCCAGCTCACCGTGGGACAGGGCCGTTTCTCGCTATGGCTACACCTTC	CASSPWDRAVSRYGYTF
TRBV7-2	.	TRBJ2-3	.	TGTGCCAGCAGCCTGCAGGGCCTAGGGACGGGGGGCCTAAGGGATACGCAGTATTTT	CASSLQGLGTGGLRDTQYF
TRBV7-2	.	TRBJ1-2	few	TGTGCCAGCAGCTTAGGGGGGGAGGGCCTTCGTGGCTACACCTTC	CASSLGGEGLRGYTF
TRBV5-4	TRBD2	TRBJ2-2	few	TGTGCCAGCAGCTCCCGACTAGCCCCAGCCGGGGAGCTGTTTTTT	CASSSRLAPAGELFF
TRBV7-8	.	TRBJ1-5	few	TGTGCCAGCAGCCAGGAAGGAAAAAATCAGCCCCAGCATTTT	CASSQEGKNQPQHF
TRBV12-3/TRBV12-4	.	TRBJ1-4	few	TGTGCCAGCAGTTCACAGGTCCTCTCAACTAATGAAAAACTGTTTTTT	CASSSQVLSTNEKLFF
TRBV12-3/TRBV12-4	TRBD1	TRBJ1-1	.	TGTGCCAGCAGCTCTCAGGGGGATGGAACTGAAGCTTTCTTT	CASSSQGDGTEAFF
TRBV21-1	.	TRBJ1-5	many	.	CASWADGNQPQHF
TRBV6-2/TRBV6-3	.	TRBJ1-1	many	TGTGCCAGCCTGCGATGGCCAAACACTGAAGCTTTCTTT	CASLRWPNTEAFF
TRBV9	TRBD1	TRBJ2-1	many	TGTGCCAGCAGCGGTCTTGCTACAGGGGGTGGTGAGCAGTTCTTC	CASSGLATGGGEQFF
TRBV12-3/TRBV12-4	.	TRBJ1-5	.	TGTGCCAGCAGTTTGGGCATCCAGGCGAATCAGCCCCAGCATTTT	CASSLGIQANQPQHF
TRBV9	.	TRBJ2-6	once	TGTGCCAGCAGCGCCGACCCTCGATCGTCCGGGGCCAACGTCCTGACTTTC	CASSADPRSSGANVLTF
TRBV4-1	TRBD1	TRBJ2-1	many	TGCGCCAGCAGCCGAATTCGCGGACAGGGTAATGAGCAGTTCTTC	CASSRIRGQGNEQFF
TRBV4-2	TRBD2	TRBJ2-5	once	TGTGCCAGCAGCCAAGGACTAGCAGGGGAGACCCAGTACTTC	CASSQGLAGETQYF
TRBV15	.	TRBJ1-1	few	TGTGCCACCAGCAGAGACGGTAACAGGAACACTGAAGCTTTCTTT	CATSRDGNRNTEAFF
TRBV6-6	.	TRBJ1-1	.	TGTGCCAGCAGTTACTCGAGTAGTGGAAACGCTGAAGCTTTCTTT	CASSYSSSGNAEAFF
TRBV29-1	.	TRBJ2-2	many	TGCAGCGTTGATTCGGGGATCACCGGGGAGCTGTTTTTT	CSVDSGITGELFF
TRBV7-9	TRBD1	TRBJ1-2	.	TGTGCCAGCAGCTTCGGAGGGGACAGTAACTATGGCTACACCTTC	CASSFGGDSNYGYTF
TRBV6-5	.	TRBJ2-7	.	TGTGCCAGCGGACAGTCCCCCTACGAGCAGTACTTC	CASGQSPYEQYF
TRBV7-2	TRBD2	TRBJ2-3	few	TGTGCCAGCAGCTTTGCGCTAGCGGGGACAGATACGCAGTATTTT	CASSFALAGTDTQYF
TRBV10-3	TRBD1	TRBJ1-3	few	TGTGCCATCGGGACAGCCAGCTCTGGAAACACCATATATTTT	CAIGTASSGNTIYF
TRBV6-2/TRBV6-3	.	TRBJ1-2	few	TGTGCCAGCAGTTACTCGGCCTACAGGGAGTACGACACCTTC	CASSYSAYREYDTF